This paragraph covers one T cell receptor beta chain sequence. The entry originates in a study of siplizumab effects on memory and regulatory T cells. Libraries were prepared by immunoSEQ multiplex PCR; TCRdb keeps only in-frame clonotypes and omits some of them. This table has about 70,000 clones, 80% to 90% appearing once. CDR1 is MNHEY, CDR2 SMNVEV, per germline (reference sequence). This CDR3 has 14 residues. Trimming stripped 3 bases from V and 6 bases from J, with 12 bases between. The sequencing input was Tregs sorted from blood. This receptor was obtained from a human donor in good health. The V gene is TRBV27, the J gene TRBJ1-5; maybe TRBD1 (5 bases). DNA of the CDR3: TGTGCCAGCAGTTTCGGGCAGGGACGTCAGCCCCAGCATTTT. Protein: CASSFGQGRQPQHF.